The next 15 T cell receptor beta chains were all read from a single sample in a study of blood T cell repertoires in COVID-19. Here immunoSEQ multiplex PCR was the method, and the copy in TCRdb shows in-frame clones only, minus some. The sample carries fewer than 450,000 clones, 80% to 95% recorded once. Material: PBMCs or T cells enriched from blood (not recorded which). These receptors were taken from a man in his late teens or twenties who had recovered from COVID-19.

The chain combines TRBV6-5 with TRBJ1-1, with D unclear. The germline V and J ends were trimmed by 8 bases and 2 bases, with 6 bases remaining between them. There are 11 residues in the CDR3. The germline V gene has CDR1 MNHEY and CDR2 SVGAGI. The CDR3 reads CASAVNTEAFF. As DNA, the CDR3 is TGTGCCAGCGCGGTAAACACTGAAGCTTTCTTT.

A single count supports this clone. V is TRBV9 and J is TRBJ1-2, with 8 nucleotides matching TRBD1. CDR1 and CDR2 (germline): SGDLS, YYNGEE. The CDR3 has 14 residues. V trimming: 4 bases; J trimming: 8 bases; junction bases outside the gene matches: 10. CDR3 DNA sequence: TGTGCCAGCAGCCCATTACAGGGGGTTGGAGGCTACACCTTC. Translating it yields CASSPLQGVGGYTF.

V is TRBV3-1 (or the pseudogene TRBV3-2) and J is TRBJ1-2; TRBD1 matches 9 bases. Germline V gives CDR1 LGHDT, CDR2 YNNKEL (reference sequence). This CDR3 is 16 amino acids long. J lost 2 bases, V lost 4 bases, and 8 bases had no gene match. This chain's CDR3 is CASSLNPGQGNYGYTF. CDR3 nucleotides: TGTGCCAGCAGCCTTAATCCGGGACAGGGAAACTATGGCTACACCTTC.

The chain combines TRBV28 with TRBJ2-1, with TRBD2 matching over 12 bases. This CDR3 spans 15 amino acids. CDR1 is MDHEN and CDR2 is SYDVKM in the germline V gene. V lost 3 bases, J lost 4 bases, and 1 base stayed unmatched. The CDR3 sequence is CASSFGLAGYNEQFF. The CDR3 bases are TGTGCCAGCAGTTTTGGACTAGCGGGATACAATGAGCAGTTCTTC.

This clone was found a few times. The rearrangement joins TRBV19 to TRBJ1-5, with 8 bases lining up with TRBD1. Germline CDR1 is LNHDA and CDR2 is SQIVND (reference sequence). V gave up 3 bases and J gave up 5 bases; unmatched junction bases: 3. The CDR3 consists of 14 residues. The CDR3 spells CASSILTGDQPQHF. The DNA for the CDR3 is TGTGCCAGTAGTATTTTGACAGGGGATCAGCCCCAGCATTTT.

This clone was seen just once. The chain uses TRBV28 and TRBJ1-1; D perhaps matches TRBD1 (5 bases). CDR1 and CDR2 (germline): MDHEN, SYDVKM. The CDR3 is made up of 12 amino acids. V shed 5 bases and J shed 9 bases, with 13 bases lying between them. Written as DNA, the CDR3 is TGTGCCAGCAGTCTTATAGACAGACAAGCTTTCTTT. This sequence encodes CASSLIDRQAFF.

The rearrangement uses TRBV6-5 and TRBJ1-5, with a weak D call TRBD1 (6 bases). This CDR3 comprises 15 residues. Germline CDR1 and CDR2: MNHEY and SVGAGI. Trimming removed 5 bases at V and 0 bases at J, with 11 bases between. CDR3 sequence reads: CASSHDRTSNQPQHF. The CDR3 region has the DNA TGTGCCAGCAGTCATGACAGGACTAGCAATCAGCCCCAGCATTTT.

The rearrangement links TRBV4-1 to TRBJ1-3; no firm D call. V shed 5 bases and J shed 8 bases, with 19 bases lying between them. The CDR3 length is 15 residues. The germline V gene encodes CDR1 MGHRA and CDR2 YSYEKL. For the CDR3, the DNA is TGCGCCAGCAGCGAACCCTTGAGGGAAAGACACACCATATATTTT. Amino acids: CASSEPLRERHTIYF.

The V gene is TRBV19, the J gene TRBJ1-1; D might be TRBD1 (6 bases). Trimming removed 8 bases at V and 1 base at J, with 8 bases between. CDR1 and CDR2 (germline): LNHDA, SQIVND (reference sequence). This CDR3 has 12 residues. This CDR3 is CASQQGNTEAFF. Written as DNA, the CDR3 is TGTGCCAGTCAACAGGGGAACACTGAAGCTTTCTTT.

The rearrangement uses TRBV28 and TRBJ2-5; the match to TRBD2 covers 8 bases. Germline CDR1 MDHEN, CDR2 SYDVKM. With V trimmed by 2 bases and J by 3 bases, 2 bases remained unmatched. This CDR3 spans 14 amino acids. The CDR3 coding sequence is TGTGCCAGCAGTTTAACACTAGCGGAAGAGACCCAGTACTTC. This translates into CASSLTLAEETQYF.

The gene calls are TRBV28 and TRBJ2-5, with TRBD1 as a possible D gene (5 bases). The CDR3 is 16 residues long. CDR1 MDHEN and CDR2 SYDVKM come from the germline V gene. The germline V and J ends were trimmed by 5 bases and 3 bases, with 19 bases remaining between them. The CDR3 DNA follows: TGTGCCAGCAGTCCGGGCAGGGTAAGGCTAGAAGAGACCCAGTACTTC. Its protein is CASSPGRVRLEETQYF. Variable domain in full (rest from reference TRBV28 and TRBJ2-5): DVKVTQSSRYLVKRTGEKVFLECVQDMDHENMFWYRQDPGLGLRLIYFSYDVKMKEKGDIPEGYSVSREKKERFSLILESASTNQTSMYLCASSPGRVRLEETQYFGPGTRLLVL.

The chain has TRBV27 and TRBJ1-1, with D unresolved. V shed 7 bases and J shed 1 base, with 10 bases lying between them. Germline-derived CDR1 and CDR2 are MNHEY and SMNVEV (reference sequence). The CDR3 is made up of 13 amino acids. DNA for the CDR3: TGTGCCAGCATAGAATCAGGGAACACTGAAGCTTTCTTT. This translates into CASIESGNTEAFF.

V and J are TRBV10-3 and TRBJ1-4, with D unresolved. Germline CDR1 reads ENHRY; CDR2 reads SYGVKD. The CDR3 has 12 amino acids. V was clipped by 11 bases and J by 7 bases, with 14 bases between them. DNA for the CDR3: TGTGCCTCCTCGGGGTGGGGTGAAAAACTGTTTTTT. Translation gives CASSGWGEKLFF.

The J gene is TRBJ2-1, the V gene TRBV7-9; 10 bases map to TRBD1. Germline V gene data show CDR1 as SEHNR and CDR2 as FQNEAQ (reference sequence). J lost 7 bases, V lost 5 bases, and 14 bases had no gene match. The CDR3 loop spans 17 amino acids. The CDR3 DNA reads TGTGCCAGCAGCCAAGGGACAGGGGTGAGGCGCTATAATGAGCAGTTCTTC. Its translation is CASSQGTGVRRYNEQFF.

The chain is built from TRBV5-1 and TRBJ2-7; D perhaps matches TRBD2 (5 bases). Germline V gene lookup returns CDR1 SGHRS and CDR2 YFSETQ. Trimming cost V 0 bases and J 3 bases, with 16 bases left between them. The length of the CDR3 is 16 residues. The CDR3: CASSLAGLRGNYEQYF. CDR3 nucleotide sequence: TGCGCCAGCAGCTTGGCCGGGCTTAGAGGGAACTACGAGCAGTACTTC.